Shown below are 14 T cell receptor beta chains from a single sample sequenced in a study of T cell repertoires in cytomegalovirus infection. TCRdb reanalysed the reads using MiXCR and keeps one entry per CDR3 protein. Of about 770,000 distinct CDR3 sequences listed, 25% to 35% are singletons. The antigens for these receptors are not known. The sample was cultured CD8+ T cells from PBMCs, taken from culture after CMV antigen stimulation. Receptor source: a human donor in good health (CMV status not recorded). Some clones in this sample may be carry-over from other donors' samples.

This chain joins TRBV18 and TRBJ1-6, with unresolved D. Trimming removed 0 bases at V and 4 bases at J, with 7 bases between. Germline loops: CDR1 KGHSH, CDR2 LQKENI. The length of the CDR3 is 15 residues. The CDR3 here is CASSPPAGYNSPLHF. As DNA, the CDR3 is TGTGCCAGCTCACCACCGGCCGGGTATAATTCACCCCTCCACTTT.

In this sample, this clonotype turned up a few times. This chain uses TRBV27 with TRBJ1-2; weak D call: TRBD1 (5 bases). Trimming removed 4 bases at V and 0 bases at J, with 9 bases between. The CDR3 spans 14 residues. The germline CDR1 and CDR2 sequences are MNHEY and SMNVEV (reference sequence). CDR3 loop: CASSYTTANYGYTF. DNA of the CDR3: TGTGCCAGCAGTTATACGACAGCTAACTATGGCTACACCTTC.

The V gene is TRBV7-9, the J gene TRBJ1-4; a weak D match, TRBD1 (6 bases). This CDR3 is 15 amino acids long. Germline V gene sequence: CDR1 SEHNR, CDR2 FQNEAQ (reference sequence). V dropped 6 bases and J dropped 4 bases, with 15 bases sitting between them. The CDR3 nucleotides read TGTGCCAGCAGACCTACAGGGCGAGATAATGAAAAACTGTTTTTT. This encodes CASRPTGRDNEKLFF.

As DNA, the CDR3 is TGTGCCAGCAGCTCAGGCGGGGGTAGCGAGCAGTACTTC. Translation: CASSSGGGSEQYF. The rearrangement joins TRBV7-9 to TRBJ2-7; 7 bases agree with TRBD2. Looked up from germline, CDR1 is SEHNR and CDR2 is FQNEAQ (reference sequence). There are 13 residues in the CDR3. Trimming at V came to 4 bases and at J to 6 bases, leaving 6 bases not matched to a gene.

This clonotype was detected many times. The chain couples TRBV6-1 to TRBJ1-1; 8 bases align to TRBD1. Germline V CDR1 and CDR2: MNHNS, SASEGT. The V gene end was trimmed by 6 bases and the J gene end by 0 bases; junction bases not matched to a gene: 6. This CDR3 is built from 15 residues. The CDR3 loop reads CASRGPDRVNTEAFF. CDR3 DNA: TGTGCCAGCAGAGGCCCGGACAGGGTGAACACTGAAGCTTTCTTT.

This clonotype was recorded a few times. The chain is built from TRBV12-3 or TRBV12-4 and TRBJ2-4; D tentatively reads TRBD1 or TRBD2 (6 bases each). Trimming removed 3 bases at V and 8 bases at J, with 17 bases between. CDR3 length equals 15 residues. CDR3 residues: CASSFRGLGSDIQYF. CDR3 nucleotides: TGTGCCAGCAGTTTCCGGGGGCTTGGGTCCGACATTCAGTACTTC.

This clonotype has a handful of counts. This sequence joins TRBV7-9 and TRBJ1-2; 9 nucleotides align to TRBD1. Germline-derived CDR1 and CDR2 are SEHNR and FQNEAQ (reference sequence). The CDR3 extends over 15 amino acids. V lost 2 bases and J lost 5; bases outside the gene matches: 6. The CDR3 loop reads CASSLIRTGVYGYTF. CDR3 in DNA: TGTGCCAGCAGCTTAATTAGGACAGGGGTTTATGGCTACACCTTC.

V is TRBV18 and J is TRBJ1-4, with TRBD1 matching over 7 bases. The CDR3 runs to 17 residues. Germline CDR1 is KGHSH and CDR2 is LQKENI. The V and J ends lost 5 bases and 5 bases, in that order; junction bases with no gene match: 14. CDR3 DNA sequence: TGTGCCAGCTCAGCCAAGGGCCTAGACAGGGTGAATGAAAAACTGTTTTTT. Protein product: CASSAKGLDRVNEKLFF.

This clonotype was counted between two and nine times. This chain uses TRBV7-2 with TRBJ2-3, with D tentatively TRBD1 (6 bases). CDR3 length equals 13 residues. Germline V gives CDR1 SGHTA, CDR2 FQGNSA. Trimming shortened V by 5 bases and J by 4 bases, and 10 bases separated the two germline ends. Written as DNA, the CDR3 is TGTGCCAGCAGCCGTAGACAGGCAGATACGCAGTATTTT. Translating it yields CASSRRQADTQYF.

This clonotype has just a few counts. The CDR3 nucleotides are TGTGCCAGTAGTCCCCCGGACAGGGCGGACAATGAGCAGTTCTTC. This codes for CASSPPDRADNEQFF. This chain connects TRBV19 to TRBJ2-1; TRBD1 matches 8 bases. Losses at the gene ends were 5 bases for V and 5 bases for J; bases not matched to a gene: 8. This CDR3 has 15 amino acids. Germline loops: CDR1 LNHDA, CDR2 SQIVND (reference sequence).

The CDR3 DNA reads as TGTGCCAGCAGCGTGGACTCCGGGGGATCTGGAAACACCATATATTTT. It specifies CASSVDSGGSGNTIYF. The rearrangement joins TRBV9 to TRBJ1-3; the D gene is possibly TRBD1 (5 bases). The V end lost 2 bases, the J end lost 1 base, and 13 bases lay between the germline ends. CDR1 and CDR2 from the germline V gene are SGDLS and YYNGEE. The CDR3 has 16 amino acids.

The chain is built from TRBV12-3 or TRBV12-4 and TRBJ2-5; D is unresolved. The CDR3 is 14 amino acids. Trimming took 2 bases from V and 5 from J, leaving 12 bases between them. The CDR3 region has the DNA TGTGCCAGCAGTTTATGGCAGACCGGGGAGACCCAGTACTTC. Translating it yields CASSLWQTGETQYF.

Only a few counts were recorded for this clonotype. The V call is TRBV6-2 or TRBV6-3, the J call TRBJ1-2; the D gene is possibly TRBD1 (5 bases). V was clipped by 0 bases and J by 4 bases, with 12 bases between them. The CDR3 runs 15 residues. Looked up from germline, CDR1 is MNHEY and CDR2 is SVGEGT. This CDR3 reads CASSYSNGTVYGYTF. CDR3 DNA sequence: TGTGCCAGCAGTTACTCGAATGGGACCGTCTATGGCTACACCTTC.

On this clonotype itself: One junction end disagrees with the germline gene, perhaps due to a read error. The genes are TRBV6-4 and TRBJ2-1; D gene unclear. The CDR3 spans 14 residues. Germline V gives CDR1 MRHNA, CDR2 SNTAGT. The CDR3 protein is CASRDSDGYNEQFF. The CDR3 bases are TGTGCCAGCAGAGACTCCGATGGCTACAATGAGCAGTTCTTC.